Below are 7 T cell receptor beta chains sequenced from a single sample in a study of blood T cell repertoires in COVID-19. Produced via immunoSEQ multiplex PCR; TCRdb's table is partial and in-frame only. The sample lists 120,000 to 150,000 clones; roughly four fifths were seen once. The specimen was peripheral blood. The receptors here all came from a human donor in a cohort sampled during active COVID-19.

The rearrangement links TRBV3-1 (or the pseudogene TRBV3-2) to TRBJ2-5; tentatively, D is TRBD2 (6 bases). The V end lost 0 bases, the J end lost 5 bases, and 16 bases lay between the germline ends. Germline lookup yields CDR1 LGHDT and CDR2 YNNKEL (reference sequence). CDR3 length: 16 residues. The CDR3 nucleotides read TGTGCCAGCAGCCAAGAATTCCCTGGCGGGGAGGAGACCCAGTACTTC. As protein: CASSQEFPGGEETQYF.

The chain combines TRBV28 with TRBJ1-1, with 7 bases matching TRBD1. Germline CDR1 and CDR2: MDHEN and SYDVKM. Trimming took 5 bases from V and 2 from J; bases not matched to a gene: 8. There are 15 residues in the CDR3. CDR3 bases: TGTGCCAGCAGTCCCCCGACAGGGATTAACACTGAAGCTTTCTTT. It is translated as CASSPPTGINTEAFF.

V gene TRBV28 combines with J gene TRBJ2-7, with 7 bases fitting TRBD1. Germline-derived CDR1 and CDR2 are MDHEN and SYDVKM. Trimming at V came to 8 bases and at J to 2 bases, leaving 6 bases not matched to a gene. This CDR3 is 13 amino acids long. CDR3 in amino acids: CASEGTATYEQYF. CDR3 DNA sequence: TGTGCCAGCGAGGGGACAGCTACCTACGAGCAGTACTTC. The complete variable domain, with remaining parts taken from reference TRBV28 and TRBJ2-7, reads DVKVTQSSRYLVKRTGEKVFLECVQDMDHENMFWYRQDPGLGLRLIYFSYDVKMKEKGDIPEGYSVSREKKERFSLILESASTNQTSMYLCASEGTATYEQYFGPGTRLTVT.

The rearrangement joins TRBV19 to TRBJ2-5; D gene ambiguous. This CDR3 region has 15 residues. The V and J ends lost 8 bases and 4 bases respectively, with 20 bases between them. Germline V gives CDR1 LNHDA, CDR2 SQIVND (reference sequence). This CDR3 is CASAPGGGVGETQYF. As DNA, the CDR3 is TGTGCCAGTGCGCCGGGTGGTGGCGTGGGAGAGACCCAGTACTTC.

In this sample, this clone turned up a few times. The chain has TRBV7-8 and TRBJ1-2, with TRBD1 matching 10 bases. The V gene end was trimmed by 4 bases and the J gene end by 5 bases; junction bases not matched to a gene: 13. The CDR3 has 17 residues. CDR1 SGHVS and CDR2 FQNEAQ come from the germline V gene. The CDR3, as DNA: TGTGCCAGCAGCTCCCTACTGATCCCGGGACAGGGGTATGGCTACACCTTC. Translating gives CASSSLLIPGQGYGYTF.

This clone was detected only once. The V and J genes are TRBV7-8 and TRBJ2-1, with a weak D call TRBD2 (5 bases). This CDR3 region has 18 residues. Germline V lookup: CDR1 SGHVS, CDR2 FQNEAQ. V gave up 2 bases and J gave up 0 bases, with 17 bases separating them. The CDR3: CASSLPMSRVGSYNEQFF. The CDR3 region has the DNA TGTGCCAGCAGCTTACCAATGTCGAGGGTGGGCTCCTACAATGAGCAGTTCTTC.

V gene TRBV7-8 combines with J gene TRBJ2-1; 10 positions agree with TRBD2. CDR1 and CDR2 from the germline V gene are SGHVS and FQNEAQ. J was trimmed by 9 bases and V by 0 bases; bases with no gene match: 14. This CDR3 has 18 amino acids. CDR3 amino acids: CASSLAIPGTSERGEQFF. CDR3 DNA sequence: TGTGCCAGCAGCTTAGCCATTCCCGGGACTAGCGAGAGGGGTGAGCAGTTCTTC.